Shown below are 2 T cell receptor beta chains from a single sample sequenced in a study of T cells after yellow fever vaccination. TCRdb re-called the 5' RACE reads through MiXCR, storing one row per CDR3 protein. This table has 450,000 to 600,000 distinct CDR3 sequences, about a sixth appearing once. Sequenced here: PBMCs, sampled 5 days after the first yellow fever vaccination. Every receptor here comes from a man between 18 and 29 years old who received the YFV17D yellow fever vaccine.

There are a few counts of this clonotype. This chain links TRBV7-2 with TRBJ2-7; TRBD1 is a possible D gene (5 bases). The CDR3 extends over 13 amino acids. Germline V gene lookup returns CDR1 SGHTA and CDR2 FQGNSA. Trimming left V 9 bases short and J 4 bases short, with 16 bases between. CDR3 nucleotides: TGTGCCAGTAGGACAACTCCCCTATACGAGCAGTACTTC. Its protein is CASRTTPLYEQYF. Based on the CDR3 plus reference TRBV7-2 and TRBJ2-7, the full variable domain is GAGVSQSPSNKVTEKGKDVELRCDPISGHTALYWYRQSLGQGLEFLIYFQGNSAPDKSGLPSDRFSAERTGGSVSTLTIQRTQQEDSAVYLCASRTTPLYEQYFGPGTRLTVT.

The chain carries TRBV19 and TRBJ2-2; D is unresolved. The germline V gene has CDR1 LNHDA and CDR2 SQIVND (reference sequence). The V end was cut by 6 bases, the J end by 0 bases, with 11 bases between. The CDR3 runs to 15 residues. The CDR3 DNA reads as TGTGCCAGTAGACCGTGGAATGCGAACACCGGGGAGCTGTTTTTT. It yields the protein CASRPWNANTGELFF.